The following is a T cell receptor beta chain sequence with its context. Its antigen is currently unknown. The sample belongs to a study of T cell responses to AZD1222 COVID-19 vaccine. Points from the study as a whole: Donors, mostly white British, included more females; clonal diversity was possibly underestimated. Spike-specific TCR breadth and depth went up after people got two AZD1222 doses. The peak T cell response came first, and repertoires were sampled only after it.

The CDR3 is made up of 16 amino acids. Germline CDR1 is MDHEN and CDR2 is SYDVKM. The V gene lost 6 bases and the J gene lost 3 bases, with 20 bases spanning the gap. Profiling relied on immunoSEQ multiplex PCR, and the TCRdb table lists in-frame clones only, not all of them. The sample has roughly 100,000 clones; 88% are singletons. The material sequenced was peripheral blood, taken on day 0 of AZD1222 vaccination. The sequence was collected from an adult in good health. This chain uses TRBV28 with TRBJ1-2; a possible D gene is TRBD1 (5 bases). CDR3 loop: CASSPLGLGEDYGYTF. CDR3 nucleotide sequence: TGTGCCAGCAGCCCATTGGGGCTAGGGGAGGACTATGGCTACACCTTC.